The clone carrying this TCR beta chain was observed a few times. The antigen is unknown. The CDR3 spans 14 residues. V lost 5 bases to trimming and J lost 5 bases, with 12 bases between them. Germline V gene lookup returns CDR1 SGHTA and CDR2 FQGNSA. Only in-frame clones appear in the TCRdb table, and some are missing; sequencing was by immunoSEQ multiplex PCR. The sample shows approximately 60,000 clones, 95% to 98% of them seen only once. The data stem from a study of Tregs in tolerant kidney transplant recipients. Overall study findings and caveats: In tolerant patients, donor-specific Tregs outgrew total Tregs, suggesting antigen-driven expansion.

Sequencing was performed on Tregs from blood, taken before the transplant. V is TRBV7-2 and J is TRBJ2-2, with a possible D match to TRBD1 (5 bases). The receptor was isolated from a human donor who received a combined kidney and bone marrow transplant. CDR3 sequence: CASSLGPGTGELFF. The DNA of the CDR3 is TGTGCCAGCAGCCTGGGCCCAGGGACCGGGGAGCTGTTTTTT.